This T cell receptor beta chain derives from a study of cytomegalovirus exposure and HLA in healthy donors. General study results and limits: Researchers reportedly found TCR beta sequences accurately predicted most subjects' HLA-A and HLA-B alleles. Later on, a genetic analysis was performed. It linked a missense variant in DCLRE1C with V- and J-gene trimming of TCR beta. Near-uniform donor sequencing depth was presumed by presence/absence analyses.

Remarks on this clone: Its specificity is unknown.

With V trimmed by 3 bases and J by 6 bases, 7 bases remained unmatched. Germline V gives CDR1 WSHSY, CDR2 SAAADI. The CDR3 sequence is 15 residues long. The study ran its PCR with 60 Vbeta and 13 Jbeta primers. Only in-frame clones appear in the TCRdb table, and some are missing; sequencing was by immunoSEQ multiplex PCR. The sample shows about 150,000 clones, around 80% of them seen only once. This rearrangement joins TRBV10-2 to TRBJ1-1; 10 nucleotides agree with TRBD1. The sequencing sample was made of PBMCs. The sequence was obtained from a middle-aged woman in good health and CMV-seronegative. CDR3 sequence (DNA): TGCGCCAGCAGTGACTCCGGGACAGGGGCGTCTGAAGCTTTCTTT. Its translation: CASSDSGTGASEAFF.